Below, one T cell receptor beta chain is given with its context. The data derive from a study of CD8+ T cells in alopecia areata. V shed 6 bases and J shed 0 bases, with 10 bases lying between them. Germline V gene data show CDR1 as SEHNR and CDR2 as FQNEAQ (reference sequence). This CDR3 is built from 14 residues. Specified treatment: oral pan-JAK inhibitor, 5-10 mg twice daily. The sequencing template was cDNA reverse transcribed from extracted RNA. Sequencing was performed with immunoSEQ multiplex PCR; in TCRdb, only in-frame clones are kept and a portion is missing. The data hold over 85,000 clones, with around 71% observed a single time.

The starting material was CD8+ T cells sorted from blood, obtained between weeks 44 and 45, from a patient treated with tofacitinib. The sequence came from a human donor with alopecia areata. The genes are TRBV7-9 and TRBJ2-3, with D possibly matching TRBD1 (5 bases). The CDR3 loop reads CASRGAPSTDTQYF. CDR3 coding DNA: TGTGCCAGCAGAGGGGCCCCAAGCACAGATACGCAGTATTTT.